This T cell receptor beta chain was captured by sequencing in a study of T cells after yellow fever vaccination. Per the germline V gene, CDR1 is SGHTA and CDR2 is FQGTGA. V lost 5 bases and J 5 bases, leaving 12 bases between the germline ends. This CDR3 comprises 14 residues. MiXCR, applied by TCRdb to the 5' RACE reads, yields one record per CDR3 protein. This sample has about 350,000 distinct CDR3 sequences, with roughly 8.3% found just once. The table lists this clonotype with a few counts. The chain has TRBV7-3 and TRBJ2-2; perhaps TRBD2 as D (6 bases). The clonotype comes from a man aged 18 to 30 who received the YFV17D yellow fever vaccine. Sequenced material: PBMCs, taken roughly 45 days after the first yellow fever vaccination. The CDR3, as DNA: TGTGCCAGCAGCCCCACTCGGGGGACCGGGGAGCTGTTTTTT. This translates into CASSPTRGTGELFF.